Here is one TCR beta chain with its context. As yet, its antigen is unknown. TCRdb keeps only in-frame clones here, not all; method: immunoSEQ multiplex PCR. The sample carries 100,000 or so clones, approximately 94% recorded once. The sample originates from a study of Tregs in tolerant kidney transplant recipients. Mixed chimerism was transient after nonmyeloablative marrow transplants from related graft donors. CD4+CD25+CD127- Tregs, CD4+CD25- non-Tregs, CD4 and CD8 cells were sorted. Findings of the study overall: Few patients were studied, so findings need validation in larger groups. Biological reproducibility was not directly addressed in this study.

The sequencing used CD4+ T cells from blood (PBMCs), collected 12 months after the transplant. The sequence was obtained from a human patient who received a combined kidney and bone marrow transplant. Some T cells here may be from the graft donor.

The CDR3 sequence is CASSAPDRGRYTGELFF. The CDR3 DNA is TGTGCCAGCAGCGCTCCGGACAGGGGTAGGTACACCGGGGAGCTGTTTTTT. The rearrangement links TRBV9 to TRBJ2-2, with 9 bases fitting TRBD1. CDR3 length: 17 residues. Germline loops: CDR1 SGDLS, CDR2 YYNGEE. J gave up 3 bases and V 3 bases, and 9 bases lay outside the gene matches. The whole variable domain, filled in from reference TRBV9 and TRBJ2-2, reads DSGVTQTPKHLITATGQRVTLRCSPRSGDLSVYWYQQSLDQGLQFLIQYYNGEERAKGNILERFSAQQFPDLHSELNLSSLELGDSALYFCASSAPDRGRYTGELFFGEGSRLTVL.